This T cell receptor (beta chain) is drawn from a study of cytomegalovirus exposure and HLA in healthy donors. General study results and limits: Many donors carried some public TCRs, although rarity characterized most TCR sequences. A few chains linked to CMV were shown in vitro to be specific for CMV antigens. Reports indicated that the classifier achieved high specificity and sensitivity in diagnosing cytomegalovirus status. Cytomegalovirus association was listed for approximately 150 TCR beta chains.

Comment on this clone: Its antigen is still unknown. The sample carries other DNA sequences with the same CDR3.

Sequenced by immunoSEQ multiplex PCR; TCRdb stores in-frame clones only, minus some. The sample holds about 160,000 clones; roughly 86% are singletons and the top ten take 4% to 5%. The CDR3 is 12 amino acids. V was shortened by 3 bases and J by 1 base, with 3 bases between the two germline ends. In germline, CDR1 is SGHNT, CDR2 YYREEE (reference sequence). The rearrangement joins TRBV5-4 to TRBJ2-3; D unresolved. The clonotype was recovered from a young man in good health and CMV-seropositive. The sequenced material came from PBMCs. The DNA for the CDR3 is TGTGCCAGCAGCTCTGGCACAGATACGCAGTATTTT. Amino acids: CASSSGTDTQYF.